Below, 25 T cell receptor beta chains from the same sample are listed, as sequenced in a study of Tregs in tolerant kidney transplant recipients. The table came from immunoSEQ multiplex PCR; TCRdb's copy has only in-frame clones and leaves some out. The table lists approximately 45,000 clones, over 95% of them singletons. Their target antigens are unknown. The sequencing input was Tregs from blood cultured with allogeneic cells. The receptors were gathered from a human donor in good health.

V is TRBV28 and J is TRBJ1-1, with D possibly matching TRBD1 (5 bases). The CDR3 totals 13 residues. Germline V gene sequence: CDR1 MDHEN, CDR2 SYDVKM. V lost 4 bases to trimming and J lost 1 base, with 7 bases between them. The chain's CDR3 is CASSWGRNTEAFF. DNA for the CDR3: TGTGCCAGCAGTTGGGGCAGGAACACTGAAGCTTTCTTT. Supplemented by reference TRBV28 and TRBJ1-1, the full variable domain reads DVKVTQSSRYLVKRTGEKVFLECVQDMDHENMFWYRQDPGLGLRLIYFSYDVKMKEKGDIPEGYSVSREKKERFSLILESASTNQTSMYLCASSWGRNTEAFFGQGTRLTVV.

The CDR3, as DNA: TGCGCGACGGCTTGGGACTCTGGAAACACCATATATTTT. It is translated as CATAWDSGNTIYF. The V gene is TRBV10-2, the J gene TRBJ1-3, with no clear D. Germline CDR1 is WSHSY and CDR2 is SAAADI. There are 13 residues in the CDR3.

CDR3 coding DNA: TGTGCCAGCAGCCATTTCACTGAAGCTTTCTTT. It specifies CASSHFTEAFF. The chain joins TRBV14 to TRBJ1-1; D is uncertain. This CDR3 contains 11 residues. The V end was cut by 3 bases, the J end by 4 bases, with 3 bases between. In germline, CDR1 is SGHDN, CDR2 FVKESK.

This chain uses TRBV5-1 with TRBJ2-3; D may be TRBD1 or TRBD2 (5 bases each). V lost 4 bases and J lost 1, with 10 bases in between. The CDR3 covers 14 residues. Per the germline V gene, CDR1 is SGHRS and CDR2 is YFSETQ. This CDR3 reads CASSHGTGTDTQYF. In DNA, the CDR3 is TGCGCCAGCAGCCACGGGACCGGCACAGATACGCAGTATTTT.

This clone was recorded only once. This chain links TRBV9 with TRBJ2-3; D remains unclear. Trimming left V 0 bases short and J 5 bases short, with 13 bases between. This CDR3 spans 15 amino acids. The germline V gene encodes CDR1 SGDLS and CDR2 YYNGEE. CDR3 residues: CASSVGPVLGDTQYF. The CDR3 coding sequence is TGTGCCAGCAGCGTAGGTCCGGTTCTAGGAGATACGCAGTATTTT. Full variable domain (remainder filled in from reference TRBV9 and TRBJ2-3): DSGVTQTPKHLITATGQRVTLRCSPRSGDLSVYWYQQSLDQGLQFLIQYYNGEERAKGNILERFSAQQFPDLHSELNLSSLELGDSALYFCASSVGPVLGDTQYFGPGTRLTVL.

This rearrangement joins TRBV5-1 to TRBJ2-5, with D uncertain. CDR3 length: 13 amino acids. Germline loops: CDR1 SGHRS, CDR2 YFSETQ. The CDR3 nucleotides are TGCGCTTCCCGGGCAAATTCCCAAGAGACCCAGTACTTC. Its translation: CASRANSQETQYF. Together with reference TRBV5-1 and TRBJ2-5, the CDR3 gives the full variable domain: KAGVTQTPRYLIKTRGQQVTLSCSPISGHRSVSWYQQTPGQGLQFLFEYFSETQRNKGNFPGRFSGRQFSNSRSEMNVSTLELGDSALYLCASRANSQETQYFGPGTRLLVL.

V gene TRBV5-4 combines with J gene TRBJ2-6; TRBD1 matches at 7 bases. The CDR3 is 16 residues long. Unmatched junction bases numbered 6, after V lost 2 bases and J lost 4 bases. The V gene's germline CDR1 is SGHNT and CDR2 YYREEE (reference sequence). The CDR3 DNA is TGTGCCAGCAGCTTAGGGGGCTCAGTAGGGGCCAACGTCCTGACTTTC. Encoded protein: CASSLGGSVGANVLTF.

The V gene is TRBV9, the J gene TRBJ2-5; 8 bases align to TRBD2. Germline V lookup: CDR1 SGDLS, CDR2 YYNGEE. Trimming removed 1 base from V and 1 base from J; junction bases left unmatched: 6. The CDR3 totals 16 residues. CDR3 sequence reads: CASSVYAGGFQETQYF. DNA for the CDR3: TGTGCCAGCAGCGTATATGCGGGAGGCTTCCAAGAGACCCAGTACTTC.

The V gene is TRBV18, the J gene TRBJ2-2, with 8 bases identical to TRBD1. From germline, CDR1 is KGHSH and CDR2 LQKENI. This CDR3 contains 19 residues. Losses at the gene ends were 2 bases for V and 4 bases for J; bases not matched to a gene: 15. This chain's CDR3 is CASSPADRGNLIITGELFF. The CDR3 bases are TGTGCCAGCTCACCAGCCGACAGGGGTAACCTAATTATCACCGGGGAGCTGTTTTTT.

The CDR3, as DNA: TGTGCCAGTAGTGCTCTAGCGGAGTACAATGAGCAGTTCTTC. This encodes CASSALAEYNEQFF. The rearrangement links TRBV19 to TRBJ2-1; 7 nucleotides match TRBD2. This CDR3 has 14 residues. The V gene end was trimmed by 5 bases and the J gene end by 4 bases; junction bases not matched to a gene: 5. Germline V gene sequence: CDR1 LNHDA, CDR2 SQIVND (reference sequence).

The chain has TRBV7-9 and TRBJ2-3, with TRBD2 as a possible D gene (5 bases). Germline CDR1 is SEHNR and CDR2 is FQNEAQ (reference sequence). This CDR3 contains 12 residues. Between the trimmed V and J ends, which lost 6 bases and 7 bases, there was a span of 11 bases. The CDR3 reads CASSYGVYTQYF. The CDR3 DNA is TGTGCCAGCAGTTACGGGGTTTATACGCAGTATTTT.

V is TRBV23-1 and J is TRBJ2-7, with D hard to call. TRBV23-1 is sorted into the ORF group, with uncertain function. The ends were cut back, 4 bases at V and 1 base at J, with 17 bases in the middle. The CDR3 has 16 residues. The CDR3 coding sequence is TGCGCCAGCAGTCGCTTGGCCGAGACGGCATCCTACGAGCAGTACTTC. Encoded protein: CASSRLAETASYEQYF.

The rearrangement uses TRBV7-9 and TRBJ2-2; unclear D gene. Germline values: CDR1 SEHNR, CDR2 FQNEAQ (reference sequence). CDR3 length equals 12 residues. V gave up 1 base and J gave up 6 bases, with 3 bases separating them. The CDR3 loop reads CASSLGPGELFF. The CDR3, as DNA: TGTGCCAGCAGCTTAGGGCCCGGGGAGCTGTTTTTT.

The chain uses TRBV10-2 and TRBJ2-5, with 11 bases that match TRBD1. This CDR3 comprises 14 residues. The ends lost 9 bases at V and 5 bases at J; junction bases unmatched: 8. The germline V gene has CDR1 WSHSY and CDR2 SAAADI. In nucleotides, the CDR3 is TGCGCCAGTGGACAGGGGGCCCTCGGCGAGACCCAGTACTTC. Its protein is CASGQGALGETQYF.

The CDR3 sequence: CASSPGPHEAYEQYF. In DNA, the CDR3 is TGTGCCAGCAGCCCCGGACCGCACGAGGCCTACGAGCAGTACTTC. The chain links TRBV5-6 to TRBJ2-7; D remains unclear. Germline assignment: CDR1 SGHDT and CDR2 YYEEEE. V was shortened by 4 bases and J by 2 bases, with 16 bases between the two germline ends. This CDR3 contains 15 residues. The entire variable domain, with the rest obtained from reference TRBV5-6 and TRBJ2-7, is as follows: DAGVTQSPTHLIKTRGQQVTLRCSPKSGHDTVSWYQQALGQGPQFIFQYYEEEERQRGNFPDRFSGHQFPNYSSELNVNALLLGDSALYLCASSPGPHEAYEQYFGPGTRLTVT.

The rearrangement uses TRBV5-6 and TRBJ2-5, with D unresolved. This CDR3 is 15 amino acids long. V dropped 0 bases and J dropped 5 bases, with 14 bases sitting between them. The V gene's germline CDR1 is SGHDT and CDR2 YYEEEE. Here the CDR3 reads CASSLVLYRAETQYF. CDR3 sequence (DNA): TGTGCCAGCAGCTTGGTTTTGTATAGAGCGGAGACCCAGTACTTC.

This chain links TRBV15 with TRBJ2-7, with TRBD2 matching 7 bases. This CDR3 comprises 15 residues. Germline V gives CDR1 LNHNV, CDR2 YYDKDF (reference sequence). V trimming: 0 bases; J trimming: 2 bases; junction bases outside the gene matches: 4. The CDR3: CATSRDIGRTYEQYF. The CDR3 DNA is TGTGCCACCAGCAGAGATATCGGGAGGACCTACGAGCAGTACTTC.

There are a few counts of this clone. The CDR3 loop reads CASSLPDLYGYTF. The CDR3 nucleotides are TGCGCCAGCAGCTTGCCAGACCTTTATGGCTACACCTTC. This rearrangement joins TRBV5-1 to TRBJ1-2, with unresolved D. The CDR3 runs to 13 residues. Between the trimmed V and J ends, which lost 1 base and 5 bases, there was a span of 9 bases. Germline CDR1 SGHRS, CDR2 YFSETQ.

The V gene is TRBV18, the J gene TRBJ2-1; 7 bases map to TRBD2. Germline V gene sequence: CDR1 KGHSH, CDR2 LQKENI. The CDR3 extends over 14 amino acids. V dropped 5 bases and J dropped 4; count of bases not matched to a gene: 5. CDR3 amino acids: CASSRSSGYNEQFF. DNA for the CDR3: TGTGCCAGCTCAAGGTCTAGCGGTTACAATGAGCAGTTCTTC. Filled out from reference TRBV18 and TRBJ2-1, the complete variable domain reads NAGVMQNPRHLVRRRGQEARLRCSPMKGHSHVYWYRQLPEEGLKFMVYLQKENIIDESGMPKERFSAEFPKEGPSILRIQQVVRGDSAAYFCASSRSSGYNEQFFGPGTRLTVL.

The chain employs TRBV5-1 and TRBJ1-6, with 7 bases aligning to TRBD1. The CDR3 runs 14 residues. Trimming at V came to 4 bases and at J to 8 bases, leaving 6 bases not matched to a gene. Per germline, CDR1 SGHRS and CDR2 YFSETQ. The CDR3 spells CASSVRGIDSPLHF. The CDR3 DNA reads TGCGCCAGCAGCGTCAGGGGGATAGATTCACCCCTCCACTTT.

J is TRBJ1-4 and V is TRBV5-4; D unclear. Germline CDR1 is SGHNT and CDR2 is YYREEE (reference sequence). The CDR3 is made up of 17 amino acids. Trimming shortened V by 4 bases and J by 0 bases, and 16 bases separated the two germline ends. Written as DNA, the CDR3 is TGTGCCAGCAGCCGAAAAGGCACAGTTGCAACTAATGAAAAACTGTTTTTT. The encoded protein is CASSRKGTVATNEKLFF.

The V gene is TRBV6-5, the J gene TRBJ2-7; the match to TRBD1 covers 8 bases. Germline V gives CDR1 MNHEY, CDR2 SVGAGI. The CDR3 is made up of 14 amino acids. The V segment lost 2 bases and the J segment 4 bases; nucleotides outside the gene matches: 4. CDR3 amino acids: CASSYTGQAYEQYF. The CDR3 DNA follows: TGTGCCAGCAGTTACACGGGACAGGCGTACGAGCAGTACTTC.

The rearrangement joins TRBV10-1 to TRBJ1-1, with D possibly matching TRBD1 (5 bases). Deletions cut 4 bases from V and 0 bases from J, with 12 bases between. Looked up from germline, CDR1 is WNHNN and CDR2 is SYGVQD (reference sequence). The CDR3 is 15 amino acids. CDR3 nucleotides: TGCGCCAGCAGTGTGGGGCGTAGTCTGAACACTGAAGCTTTCTTT. It translates to CASSVGRSLNTEAFF.

The chain joins TRBV5-1 to TRBJ1-2; the D is unclear. The CDR3 has 14 amino acids. V shed 4 bases and J shed 3 bases, with 13 bases lying between them. Germline V CDR1 and CDR2: SGHRS, YFSETQ. The CDR3 DNA follows: TGCGCCAGCAGCCGCGGGGAGGGAGACTATGGCTACACCTTC. This gives the protein CASSRGEGDYGYTF.

For the CDR3, the DNA is TGTGCCAGCAGTCGTCAGACAGGGTCAACCTATGGCTACACCTTC. It is translated as CASSRQTGSTYGYTF. This rearrangement joins TRBV27 to TRBJ1-2; 7 bases agree with TRBD1. The CDR3 has 15 amino acids. CDR1 is MNHEY, CDR2 SMNVEV, per germline (reference sequence). Trimming cost V 5 bases and J 4 bases; bases outside gene matches: 10.